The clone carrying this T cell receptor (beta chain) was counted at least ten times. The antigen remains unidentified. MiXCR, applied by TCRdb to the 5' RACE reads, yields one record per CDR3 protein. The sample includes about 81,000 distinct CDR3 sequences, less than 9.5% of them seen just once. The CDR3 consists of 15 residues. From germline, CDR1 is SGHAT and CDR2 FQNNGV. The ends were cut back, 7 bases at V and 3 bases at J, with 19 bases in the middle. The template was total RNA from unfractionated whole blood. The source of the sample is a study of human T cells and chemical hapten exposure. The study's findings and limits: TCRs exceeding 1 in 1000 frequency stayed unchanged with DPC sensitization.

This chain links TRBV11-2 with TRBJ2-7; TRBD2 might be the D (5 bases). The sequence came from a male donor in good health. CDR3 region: CASKPPDLRGYEQYF. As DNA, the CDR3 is TGTGCCAGCAAGCCGCCGGACCTACGGGGCTACGAGCAGTACTTC. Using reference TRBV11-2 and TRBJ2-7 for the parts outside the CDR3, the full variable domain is EAGVAQSPRYKIIEKRQSVAFWCNPISGHATLYWYQQILGQGPKLLIQFQNNGVVDDSQLPKDRFSAERLKGVDSTLKIQPAKLEDSAVYLCASKPPDLRGYEQYFGPGTRLTVT.